Each of the 29 T cell receptor beta chains below was sequenced from the same sample in a study of quantifying T cell responses using KT2 cells. Study at large: cDNA was made from DNase-treated RNA using alpha and beta constant primers.

A single-stranded UMI oligo with SP2 sequence was ligated to cDNA 3' ends. An equimolar mix of RC1.1 and RC1.2 primed the beta chain across TRBC1 and TRBC2. TCRdb reprocessed the UMI-ligation and nested PCR reads via MiXCR and lists one record per CDR3 protein. The repertoire holds fewer than 45,000 distinct CDR3 sequences, with over 15% as singletons. The sequenced sample consisted of PBMCs spiked with cells of the T cell clone KT2. The origin of the receptors is a human donor.

This clonotype was seen more than once but under ten times. The chain links TRBV18 to TRBJ2-1, with D possibly TRBD1 on 6 matching bases. This CDR3 has 15 amino acids. Germline CDR1 reads KGHSH; CDR2 reads LQKENI. Deletions cut 2 bases from V and 1 base from J, with 9 bases between. In nucleotides, the CDR3 is TGTGCCAGCTCACCAGCAGGGGAGTCCTACAATGAGCAGTTCTTC. It codes for CASSPAGESYNEQFF. Full variable domain (outside the CDR3, taken from reference TRBV18 and TRBJ2-1): NAGVMQNPRHLVRRRGQEARLRCSPMKGHSHVYWYRQLPEEGLKFMVYLQKENIIDESGMPKERFSAEFPKEGPSILRIQQVVRGDSAAYFCASSPAGESYNEQFFGPGTRLTVL.

This clonotype was picked up a small number of times. V gene TRBV7-3 combines with J gene TRBJ2-1; D uncertain. Germline V gene lookup returns CDR1 SGHTA and CDR2 FQGTGA. The CDR3 spans 14 residues. The ends were cut back, 1 base at V and 10 bases at J, with 14 bases in the middle. The CDR3 DNA sequence: TGTGCCAGCAGCTTAAGGACCAGCAATGGAGAGCAGTTCTTC. Its translation is CASSLRTSNGEQFF.

There are a few counts of this clonotype. The rearrangement joins TRBV11-3 to TRBJ2-3; possible D gene TRBD2, 7 bases. CDR3 length: 15 residues. The V gene's germline CDR1 is SGHNT and CDR2 YENEEA. The germline V and J ends were trimmed by 1 base and 2 bases, with 10 bases remaining between them. Here the CDR3 DNA reads TGTGCCAGCAGCTTAGCGGCGGGGGCCACAGATACGCAGTATTTT. As protein: CASSLAAGATDTQYF.

This clonotype was seen only a few times. V is TRBV6-5 and J is TRBJ2-7; no reliable D call. V lost 0 bases to trimming and J lost 0 bases, with 24 bases between them. The germline gives CDR1 MNHEY, CDR2 SVGAGI. This CDR3 is built from 20 residues. The CDR3 protein is CASSYSIISERTESSYEQYF. The CDR3 bases are TGTGCCAGCAGTTACTCGATCATTTCGGAGAGGACCGAGAGCTCCTACGAGCAGTACTTC.

The chain recombines TRBV7-3 with TRBJ1-2; D is unclear. Germline CDR1 reads SGHTA; CDR2 reads FQGTGA. CDR3 length equals 15 residues. V dropped 5 bases and J dropped 6 bases, with 19 bases sitting between them. CDR3 nucleotide sequence: TGTGCCAGCAGCCCCGAACCCCTGTCCGGGAATGGCTACACCTTC. Protein: CASSPEPLSGNGYTF.

This chain connects TRBV4-1 to TRBJ1-6; D possibly corresponds to TRBD1 (5 bases). From germline, CDR1 is MGHRA and CDR2 YSYEKL. V dropped 3 bases and J dropped 9 bases, with 15 bases sitting between them. The CDR3 is 15 residues long. DNA of the CDR3: TGCGCCAGCAGCCAGGGGTGGACAAGCCCTTCACCCCTCCACTTT. Its translation: CASSQGWTSPSPLHF.

This clonotype was counted between two and nine times. The chain links TRBV12-3 or TRBV12-4 to TRBJ2-1; unclear D gene. Trimming pared 3 bases from V and 3 bases from J, leaving 12 bases between. CDR3 length: 15 residues. The CDR3 DNA sequence: TGTGCCAGCAGTTTTTCCTGGGCGCACTACAATGAGCAGTTCTTC. Protein product: CASSFSWAHYNEQFF.

This clonotype was observed a handful of times. V usage is TRBV5-1 and J usage is TRBJ1-5; D possibly corresponds to TRBD1 (5 bases). Germline V lookup: CDR1 SGHRS, CDR2 YFSETQ. The V gene lost 0 bases and the J gene lost 6 bases, with 10 bases spanning the gap. CDR3 size: 14 residues. For the CDR3, the DNA is TGCGCCAGCAGCTTGGGGGACCCCGGTCAGCCCCAGCATTTT. This encodes CASSLGDPGQPQHF.

This clonotype has just a few counts. The genes are TRBV5-5 and TRBJ2-7; TRBD1 aligns across 11 bases. Germline V gene data show CDR1 as SGHKS and CDR2 as YYEKEE (reference sequence). V was clipped by 4 bases and J by 7 bases; unmatched bases: 7. The length of the CDR3 is 14 residues. The CDR3 DNA reads as TGTGCCAGCAGCCCTCGGACAGGGGGCGGAGAGCAGTACTTC. As protein: CASSPRTGGGEQYF.

Many counts were recorded for this clonotype. The rearrangement joins TRBV20-1 to TRBJ2-7; D is ambiguous. Trimming took 6 bases from V and 3 from J, leaving 18 bases between them. Germline CDR1 and CDR2: DFQATT and SNEGSKA (reference sequence). The CDR3 runs 14 residues. Here the CDR3 DNA reads TGCAGTGCCCGAAGAGGTGGAGATTTCTACGAGCAGTACTTC. This codes for CSARRGGDFYEQYF.

The gene calls are TRBV18 and TRBJ2-7; TRBD2 aligns across 11 bases. This CDR3 is built from 16 residues. The ends lost 6 bases at V and 4 bases at J; junction bases unmatched: 11. Looked up from germline, CDR1 is KGHSH and CDR2 is LQKENI. CDR3 DNA sequence: TGTGCCAGCTCGGACCATAGCGGGGGGGCTGTTTACGAGCAGTACTTC. Its translation is CASSDHSGGAVYEQYF.

The CDR3 reads CASSLQVWGGTEAFF. CDR3 coding DNA: TGCGCCAGCAGCCTTCAAGTGTGGGGGGGCACTGAAGCTTTCTTT. The rearrangement uses TRBV5-1 and TRBJ1-1, with TRBD1 as a possible D gene (5 bases). Per germline, CDR1 SGHRS and CDR2 YFSETQ. V was pared by 4 bases and J by 4 bases, with 17 bases between. This CDR3 spans 15 amino acids. Full variable domain (remainder filled in from reference TRBV5-1 and TRBJ1-1): KAGVTQTPRYLIKTRGQQVTLSCSPISGHRSVSWYQQTPGQGLQFLFEYFSETQRNKGNFPGRFSGRQFSNSRSEMNVSTLELGDSALYLCASSLQVWGGTEAFFGQGTRLTVV.

The CDR3 DNA reads as TGTGCCAGCAGTGGCCGATTGTCTGGGGCCAACGTCCTGACTTTC. Translating gives CASSGRLSGANVLTF. The rearrangement uses TRBV2 and TRBJ2-6; no clear D gene. From germline, CDR1 is SNHLY and CDR2 FYNNEI. Between the trimmed V and J ends, which lost 4 bases and 1 base, there was a span of 8 bases. The CDR3 consists of 15 residues. Together with reference TRBV2 and TRBJ2-6, the CDR3 gives the full variable domain: EPEVTQTPSHQVTQMGQEVILRCVPISNHLYFYWYRQILGQKVEFLVSFYNNEISEKSEIFDDQFSVERPDGSNFTLKIRSTKLEDSAMYFCASSGRLSGANVLTFGAGSRLTVL.

This clonotype was seen more than once but under ten times. The chain links TRBV7-2 to TRBJ2-3; the D gene is possibly TRBD2 (5 bases). Trimming shortened V by 1 base and J by 2 bases, and 10 bases separated the two germline ends. The CDR3 spans 15 residues. Germline CDR1 and CDR2: SGHTA and FQGNSA. The CDR3: CASSLERLATDTQYF. The CDR3 coding sequence is TGTGCCAGCAGCTTAGAGAGGCTAGCCACAGATACGCAGTATTTT.

In this sample, this clonotype turned up a few times. The V and J genes are TRBV7-2 and TRBJ2-1; 8 bases fit TRBD1. The CDR3 loop spans 16 amino acids. Germline CDR1 SGHTA, CDR2 FQGNSA. The V segment lost 2 bases and the J segment 1 base; nucleotides outside the gene matches: 4. Written as DNA, the CDR3 is TGTGCCAGCAGCTTAATGGGACAGGAGTCCTACAATGAGCAGTTCTTC. Its translation is CASSLMGQESYNEQFF.

The chain combines TRBV11-2 with TRBJ2-7, with a tentative D call TRBD1 (6 bases). The CDR3 totals 13 residues. Germline V gene lookup returns CDR1 SGHAT and CDR2 FQNNGV. V lost 5 bases to trimming and J lost 4 bases, with 12 bases between them. The CDR3 loop is CASSHTQGYEQYF. As DNA, the CDR3 is TGTGCCAGCAGCCACACTCAGGGGTACGAGCAGTACTTC.

This clonotype occurred a few times. DNA of the CDR3: TGTGCCAGCAGAACTACGAACACCGGGGAGCTGTTTTTT. It encodes CASRTTNTGELFF. The V gene is TRBV12-3 or TRBV12-4, the J gene TRBJ2-2; D uncertain. This CDR3 spans 13 amino acids. The V gene lost 6 bases and the J gene lost 0 bases, with 5 bases spanning the gap.

This chain joins TRBV7-3 and TRBJ2-1, with D perhaps matching TRBD2 (6 bases). V was shortened by 2 bases and J by 10 bases, with 12 bases between the two germline ends. The germline V gene encodes CDR1 SGHTA and CDR2 FQGTGA. There are 13 residues in the CDR3. The CDR3 DNA reads as TGTGCCAGCAGCTTAGGTACAGGACTAGAGCAGTTCTTC. It encodes CASSLGTGLEQFF.

This clonotype was detected ten times or more. This chain links TRBV5-8 with TRBJ2-7; 7 nucleotides match TRBD1. Germline CDR1 is SGHTS and CDR2 is YDEGEE. The CDR3 covers 14 residues. Trimming at V came to 0 bases and at J to 3 bases, leaving 3 bases not matched to a gene. CDR3: CASSLEGGYYEQYF. CDR3 DNA sequence: TGTGCCAGCAGCTTGGAAGGGGGCTACTACGAGCAGTACTTC.

CDR3: CASSPRGRRGRMVNSGGYTF. CDR3 sequence (DNA): TGTGCCAGCAGCCCGCGTGGGCGCAGGGGGCGCATGGTTAACTCCGGTGGCTACACCTTC. The rearrangement links TRBV3-1 to TRBJ1-2; 8 bases are a match to TRBD1. This CDR3 is 20 amino acids long. Germline CDR1 is LGHDT and CDR2 is YNNKEL (reference sequence). V gave up 4 bases and J gave up 7 bases; unmatched junction bases: 26.

This clonotype was picked up a small number of times. V and J are TRBV3-1 and TRBJ2-3; D not resolved. Germline V CDR1 and CDR2: LGHDT, YNNKEL (reference sequence). CDR3 length: 14 amino acids. Trimming shortened V by 1 base and J by 5 bases, and 10 bases separated the two germline ends. The CDR3 loop is CASSQAAWGDTQYF. CDR3 nucleotides: TGTGCCAGCAGCCAAGCCGCTTGGGGAGATACGCAGTATTTT.

CDR3 sequence: CASSQGAGDRAYEQYF. The CDR3 coding sequence is TGTGCCAGCAGCCAAGGAGCAGGGGACAGGGCCTACGAGCAGTACTTC. J is TRBJ2-7 and V is TRBV4-2; 9 bases are a match to TRBD1. Germline V lookup: CDR1 LGHNA, CDR2 YNFKEQ. With 1 base clipped from V and 2 bases from J, the junction kept 6 bases outside the gene matches. This CDR3 region has 16 residues.

This clonotype was seen more than once but under ten times. The rearrangement uses TRBV4-3 and TRBJ2-1; TRBD1 matches at 9 bases. V shed 2 bases and J 14 bases; nucleotides not matched to a gene: 7. This CDR3 contains 13 residues. Germline V gene data show CDR1 as LGHNA and CDR2 as YSLEER. The CDR3 protein is CASSQRTGGVEFF. CDR3 nucleotide sequence: TGCGCCAGCAGCCAAAGAACAGGGGGCGTTGAGTTCTTC.

This clonotype was seen a few times. This chain links TRBV6-6 with TRBJ1-1; D may be TRBD1 (6 bases). The CDR3 contains 16 residues. Trimming took off 0 bases at V and 1 base at J, with 12 bases between the two ends. The germline CDR1 and CDR2 sequences are MNHNY and SVGAGI (reference sequence). CDR3 amino acids: CASSYSRGAKNTEAFF. In DNA form, the CDR3 reads TGTGCCAGCAGTTACTCGAGGGGGGCAAAGAACACTGAAGCTTTCTTT.

This clonotype was counted only a few times. V and J are TRBV20-1 and TRBJ1-3; no firm D call. Germline CDR1 DFQATT, CDR2 SNEGSKA (reference sequence). The CDR3 length is 12 residues. Trimming pared 6 bases from V and 0 bases from J, leaving 6 bases between. This CDR3 is CSAGHSGNTIYF. The CDR3, as DNA: TGCAGTGCAGGGCACTCTGGAAACACCATATATTTT.

The gene calls are TRBV11-3 and TRBJ2-2; D remains unclear. The CDR3 loop spans 15 amino acids. Germline loops: CDR1 SGHNT, CDR2 YENEEA. Trimming stripped 1 base from V and 3 bases from J, with 9 bases between. The CDR3 DNA reads as TGTGCCAGCAGCTTAGGCCTACACCACACCGGGGAGCTGTTTTTT. Translation: CASSLGLHHTGELFF.

Many counts were recorded for this clonotype. The rearrangement uses TRBV7-2 and TRBJ2-3; D ambiguous. This CDR3 comprises 14 residues. Between the trimmed V and J ends, which lost 1 base and 4 bases, there was a span of 9 bases. Looked up from germline, CDR1 is SGHTA and CDR2 is FQGNSA. The chain's CDR3 is CASSLGVWSDTQYF. CDR3 nucleotide sequence: TGTGCCAGCAGCTTAGGAGTTTGGTCAGATACGCAGTATTTT.

The J gene is TRBJ2-1, the V gene TRBV5-1; 7 positions match TRBD2. Trimming removed 3 bases from V and 0 bases from J; junction bases left unmatched: 6. There are 16 residues in the CDR3. Germline V CDR1 and CDR2: SGHRS, YFSETQ. CDR3 sequence (DNA): TGCGCCAGCAGCTCTTACGGGGGGTACTCCTACAATGAGCAGTTCTTC. Encoded protein: CASSSYGGYSYNEQFF. Combining the CDR3 with reference TRBV5-1 and TRBJ2-1 gives the whole variable domain KAGVTQTPRYLIKTRGQQVTLSCSPISGHRSVSWYQQTPGQGLQFLFEYFSETQRNKGNFPGRFSGRQFSNSRSEMNVSTLELGDSALYLCASSSYGGYSYNEQFFGPGTRLTVL.

This clonotype was counted a few times. The chain uses TRBV7-8 and TRBJ2-2; 8 nucleotides agree with TRBD2. This CDR3 contains 18 residues. Germline-derived CDR1 and CDR2 are SGHVS and FQNEAQ. Trimming took 2 bases from V and 5 from J; bases not matched to a gene: 13. CDR3 sequence: CASSLRPGGGPETGELFF. CDR3 nucleotide sequence: TGTGCCAGCAGCTTAAGGCCGGGAGGGGGTCCTGAGACCGGGGAGCTGTTTTTT.